This TCR beta chain is drawn from a study of PD-1 blockade in classical Hodgkin lymphoma. Clones were read by immunoSEQ multiplex PCR, and TCRdb kept only the in-frame ones, dropping some. The repertoire consists of some 100,000 clones, with roughly 89% occurring once and the leading ten covering around 6.6%. Germline V gene data show CDR1 as SGHRS and CDR2 as YFSETQ. Trimming cost V 4 bases and J 3 bases, with 13 bases left between them. This CDR3 has 14 amino acids. Following autologous stem cell transplantation, relapse occurred in every patient, and exposure to brentuximab vedotin varied. The sample here was peripheral blood mononuclear cells (PBMCs), taken before the second cycle of nivolumab. The chain recombines TRBV5-1 with TRBJ2-5; D tentatively fits TRBD1 or TRBD2 (5 bases each). The clonotype was recovered from a human donor with classical Hodgkin lymphoma. CDR3 loop: CASSRRGPEETQYF. CDR3 sequence (DNA): TGCGCCAGCAGCCGTCGGGGACCTGAAGAGACCCAGTACTTC.